Below are 25 T cell receptor beta chains sequenced from a single sample in a study of T cells in tuberculosis (dated by TCRdb to 2017 to 2018). The library relied on the immunoSEQ multiplex PCR assay. In TCRdb, the immuneACCESS table is reduced to in-frame sequences with V and J assigned. These tables do not hold every clone; where another copy was compared, an unresolved V gene accounts for under half, and the others remain unexplained. The sample table lists tens of thousands of clones, roughly 92% of them with a count of one. 17% of the sample is held by the ten biggest clonotypes. Sequenced: PBMCs. The receptors were sampled from a donor aged 5-35 years with latent tuberculosis or without tuberculosis infection. Some clones in this sample may be carry-over from other donors' samples.

The chain is built from TRBV11-2 and TRBJ1-6; 7 bases fit TRBD1. V was clipped by 5 bases and J by 5 bases; unmatched bases: 12. CDR1 is SGHAT and CDR2 is FQNNGV in the germline V gene. This CDR3 has 17 residues. The CDR3 reads CASSTPGFTGDNSPLHF. The DNA for the CDR3 is TGTGCCAGCAGCACCCCTGGTTTCACAGGGGATAATTCACCCCTCCACTTT. The whole variable domain, remainder taken from reference TRBV11-2 and TRBJ1-6, is EAGVAQSPRYKIIEKRQSVAFWCNPISGHATLYWYQQILGQGPKLLIQFQNNGVVDDSQLPKDRFSAERLKGVDSTLKIQPAKLEDSAVYLCASSTPGFTGDNSPLHFGNGTRLTVT.

J is TRBJ2-7 and V is TRBV7-6; D is possibly TRBD2 (5 bases). Per the germline V gene, CDR1 is SGHVS and CDR2 is FNYEAQ. The CDR3 covers 13 residues. V was shortened by 2 bases and J by 9 bases, with 14 bases between the two germline ends. CDR3 sequence (DNA): TGTGCCAGCAGCTTAAAGGAGGCAAGCGGGCAGTACTTC. Its protein is CASSLKEASGQYF.

This chain joins TRBV5-1 and TRBJ2-7; 8 bases line up with TRBD1. The CDR3 is 13 residues long. Trimming removed 7 bases from V and 3 bases from J; junction bases left unmatched: 6. Germline CDR1 reads SGHRS; CDR2 reads YFSETQ. The DNA of the CDR3 is TGCGCCAGCCACTCCGGGACAGGCTACGAGCAGTACTTC. It encodes CASHSGTGYEQYF.

This chain connects TRBV18 to TRBJ2-7; 8 bases fit TRBD1. The CDR3 contains 14 residues. Germline V gene sequence: CDR1 KGHSH, CDR2 LQKENI. Losses at the gene ends were 4 bases for V and 2 bases for J; bases not matched to a gene: 4. CDR3 residues: CASSQTGDTYEQYF. The CDR3 DNA follows: TGTGCCAGCTCACAGACAGGGGACACCTACGAGCAGTACTTC.

The genes are TRBV15 and TRBJ1-5; no clear D gene. V lost 5 bases to trimming and J lost 6 bases, with 14 bases between them. In germline, CDR1 is LNHNV, CDR2 YYDKDF (reference sequence). The CDR3 loop spans 14 amino acids. CDR3 bases: TGTGCCACCAGCGGTTCCGGGTTTGGTCAGCCCCAGCATTTT. This sequence encodes CATSGSGFGQPQHF.

V gene TRBV6-5 combines with J gene TRBJ2-3; 11 bases fit TRBD1. The V segment lost 5 bases and the J segment 3 bases; nucleotides outside the gene matches: 4. The CDR3 runs to 15 residues. The germline CDR1 and CDR2 sequences are MNHEY and SVGAGI. CDR3 in DNA: TGTGCCAGCAGTCCGGACAGGGGGCGTACAGATACGCAGTATTTT. It specifies CASSPDRGRTDTQYF.

The V call is TRBV28, the J call TRBJ1-4; D not certain. Trimming stripped 3 bases from V and 0 bases from J, with 8 bases between. Germline CDR1 reads MDHEN; CDR2 reads SYDVKM. This CDR3 region has 15 residues. CDR3 bases: TGTGCCAGCAGTTTGTGGGCCGCAACTAATGAAAAACTGTTTTTT. This encodes CASSLWAATNEKLFF.

The rearrangement joins TRBV5-1 to TRBJ1-4; D not resolved. This CDR3 comprises 14 residues. The V end lost 0 bases, the J end lost 7 bases, and 10 bases lay between the germline ends. In germline, CDR1 is SGHRS, CDR2 YFSETQ. This CDR3 is CASSLGDAGEKLFF. The DNA of the CDR3 is TGCGCCAGCAGCTTGGGTGATGCGGGTGAAAAACTGTTTTTT.

V usage is TRBV15 and J usage is TRBJ1-2; no definite D call. The CDR3 runs 14 residues. Germline lookup yields CDR1 LNHNV and CDR2 YYDKDF (reference sequence). V lost 5 bases to trimming and J lost 2 bases, with 12 bases between them. The CDR3 DNA is TGTGCCACCAGCGTTACAAGAACAAACTATGGCTACACCTTC. Translated: CATSVTRTNYGYTF.

The chain employs TRBV7-9 and TRBJ2-1, with 8 bases aligning to TRBD2. The CDR3 contains 14 residues. CDR1 SEHNR and CDR2 FQNEAQ come from the germline V gene (reference sequence). The ends lost 2 bases at V and 10 bases at J; junction bases unmatched: 7. The CDR3, as DNA: TGTGCCAGCAGCTTAAGTCTAGCGGGCGGGGAGCAGTTCTTC. Protein: CASSLSLAGGEQFF.

V is TRBV5-1 and J is TRBJ2-7; TRBD1 is a possible D gene (6 bases). CDR1 is SGHRS, CDR2 YFSETQ, per germline. V gave up 2 bases and J gave up 2 bases, with 11 bases separating them. The CDR3 is 14 residues long. DNA of the CDR3: TGCGCCAGCAGCTTACCTGGACAGCCCTACGAGCAGTACTTC. Translating it yields CASSLPGQPYEQYF.

The chain is built from TRBV28 and TRBJ1-1; 9 nucleotides align to TRBD1. With V trimmed by 9 bases and J by 3 bases, 8 bases remained unmatched. The CDR3 covers 14 residues. CDR1 MDHEN and CDR2 SYDVKM come from the germline V gene. CDR3: CASSKTGGYTEAFF. The CDR3, as DNA: TGTGCCAGTTCCAAGACAGGGGGGTACACTGAAGCTTTCTTT.

The rearrangement joins TRBV9 to TRBJ2-3; TRBD2 matches at 10 bases. The CDR3 runs to 19 residues. The germline V gene has CDR1 SGDLS and CDR2 YYNGEE. With 3 bases clipped from V and 2 bases from J, the junction kept 15 bases outside the gene matches. The CDR3 region has the DNA TGTGCCAGCAGCGAGGTCGGGGAGCGGGGGGGAAGAAACACAGATACGCAGTATTTT. It codes for CASSEVGERGGRNTDTQYF.

The genes are TRBV27 and TRBJ2-3, with unresolved D. Germline CDR1 and CDR2: MNHEY and SMNVEV (reference sequence). Trimming shortened V by 6 bases and J by 1 base, and 20 bases separated the two germline ends. The CDR3 is 17 residues long. CDR3: CASSLPSAAVGTDTQYF. In DNA, the CDR3 is TGTGCCAGCAGCCTTCCATCTGCGGCTGTGGGCACAGATACGCAGTATTTT.

V is TRBV6-5 and J is TRBJ1-2; 7 bases are a match to TRBD1. The V gene's germline CDR1 is MNHEY and CDR2 SVGAGI. CDR3 length: 13 amino acids. J gave up 10 bases and V 0 bases, and 5 bases lay outside the gene matches. The CDR3 region has the DNA TGTGCCAGCAGTTACTCGAGTGAGGGGGCCTACACCTTC. Its translation: CASSYSSEGAYTF.

This rearrangement joins TRBV19 to TRBJ2-3, with 7 bases lining up with TRBD2. After removal of 4 bases from V and 4 bases from J, the junction contained 11 bases not matched to a gene. This CDR3 region has 16 residues. CDR1 and CDR2 (germline): LNHDA, SQIVND (reference sequence). The CDR3 DNA sequence: TGTGCCAGTAGTAGGGGACTACCCACAGTATCAGATACGCAGTATTTT. Translated: CASSRGLPTVSDTQYF.

The chain joins TRBV29-1 to TRBJ2-5; D is possibly TRBD2 (6 bases). Trimming shortened V by 3 bases and J by 5 bases, and 13 bases separated the two germline ends. The CDR3 sequence is 13 residues long. Germline lookup yields CDR1 SQVTM and CDR2 ANQGSEA. The CDR3 DNA sequence: TGCAGCGTTGATTTTGCGGGAAAGGAGACCCAGTACTTC. Residues: CSVDFAGKETQYF.

The chain carries TRBV18 and TRBJ2-5; a possible D gene is TRBD1 (6 bases). Trimming shortened V by 4 bases and J by 4 bases, and 10 bases separated the two germline ends. Germline CDR1 is KGHSH and CDR2 is LQKENI. The length of the CDR3 is 13 residues. In nucleotides, the CDR3 is TGTGCCAGCTCACGGGGGCACGGAGAGACCCAGTACTTC. Amino acids: CASSRGHGETQYF.

The gene calls are TRBV4-2 and TRBJ2-1, with TRBD1 matching 8 bases. V was pared by 4 bases and J by 2 bases, with 4 bases of the junction left unmatched. This CDR3 region has 15 residues. The germline V gene has CDR1 LGHNA and CDR2 YNFKEQ. CDR3 sequence (DNA): TGTGCCAGCAGCCCGGACAGGGTCACCTACAATGAGCAGTTCTTC. As protein: CASSPDRVTYNEQFF.

The rearrangement uses TRBV15 and TRBJ2-3, with 7 nucleotides matching TRBD1. Per the germline V gene, CDR1 is LNHNV and CDR2 is YYDKDF (reference sequence). V lost 1 base to trimming and J lost 2 bases; unmatched junction nucleotides: 12. The length of the CDR3 is 18 residues. The DNA for the CDR3 is TGTGCCACCAGCAGAGTTCGGTTTCGGGACAGAGCCACAGATACGCAGTATTTT. Residues: CATSRVRFRDRATDTQYF. Full variable domain (remainder filled in from reference TRBV15 and TRBJ2-3): DAMVIQNPRYQVTQFGKPVTLSCSQTLNHNVMYWYQQKSSQAPKLLFHYYDKDFNNEADTPDNFQSRRPNTSFCFLDIRSPGLGDTAMYLCATSRVRFRDRATDTQYFGPGTRLTVL.

The rearrangement joins TRBV5-1 to TRBJ1-1; D is uncertain. The V gene's germline CDR1 is SGHRS and CDR2 YFSETQ. There are 13 residues in the CDR3. V lost 4 bases, J lost 0 bases, and 7 bases lay in between. CDR3 in amino acids: CASSADVNTEAFF. The CDR3 DNA reads as TGCGCCAGCAGCGCGGATGTGAACACTGAAGCTTTCTTT. Filled out from reference TRBV5-1 and TRBJ1-1, the complete variable domain reads KAGVTQTPRYLIKTRGQQVTLSCSPISGHRSVSWYQQTPGQGLQFLFEYFSETQRNKGNFPGRFSGRQFSNSRSEMNVSTLELGDSALYLCASSADVNTEAFFGQGTRLTVV.

The J gene is TRBJ1-1, the V gene TRBV29-1; D not resolved. Trimming removed 4 bases from V and 6 bases from J, with 18 bases in between. This CDR3 is 14 amino acids long. CDR1 and CDR2 from the germline V gene are SQVTM and ANQGSEA. CDR3: CSVARLRSLSEAFF. In nucleotides, the CDR3 is TGCAGCGTTGCTCGACTTCGTAGTCTCTCTGAAGCTTTCTTT.

The chain employs TRBV25-1 and TRBJ2-1; TRBD2 aligns across 10 bases. V dropped 6 bases and J dropped 5; count of bases not matched to a gene: 13. This CDR3 has 17 amino acids. The V gene's germline CDR1 is MGHDK and CDR2 SYGVNS. DNA for the CDR3: TGTGCCAGCAGGGGAAACCCTAGCGGGAGCAGAAACAATGAGCAGTTCTTC. Translation: CASRGNPSGSRNNEQFF.

The rearrangement links TRBV6-5 to TRBJ2-7; 8 nucleotides line up with TRBD1. Trimming took 6 bases from V and 4 from J; bases not matched to a gene: 8. This CDR3 has 14 residues. Per germline, CDR1 MNHEY and CDR2 SVGAGI. DNA of the CDR3: TGTGCCAGCAGGCAAGGACAGGGTGGATACGAGCAGTACTTC. Translating it yields CASRQGQGGYEQYF.

The sample holds one count of this clone. The V call is TRBV9, the J call TRBJ1-4; the match to TRBD1 covers 9 bases. With V trimmed by 4 bases and J by 11 bases, 15 bases remained unmatched. The CDR3 sequence is 16 residues long. Germline CDR1 and CDR2: SGDLS and YYNGEE. The CDR3 DNA reads as TGTGCCAGCAGCCCCCGTGGCGGGACAGGGTTGGAGAAACTGTTTTTT. Translated: CASSPRGGTGLEKLFF.